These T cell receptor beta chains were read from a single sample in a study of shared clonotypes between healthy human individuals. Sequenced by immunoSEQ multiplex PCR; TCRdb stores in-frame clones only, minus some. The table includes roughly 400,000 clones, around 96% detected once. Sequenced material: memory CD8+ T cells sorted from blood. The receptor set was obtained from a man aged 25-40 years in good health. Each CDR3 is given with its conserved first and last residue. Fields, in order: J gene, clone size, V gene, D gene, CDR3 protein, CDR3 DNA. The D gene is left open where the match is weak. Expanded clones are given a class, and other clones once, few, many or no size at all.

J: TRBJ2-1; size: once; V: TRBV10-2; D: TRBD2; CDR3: CASSVSGSSYNEQFF; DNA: TGCGCCAGCAGTGTTAGCGGGAGCAGCTACAATGAGCAGTTCTTC
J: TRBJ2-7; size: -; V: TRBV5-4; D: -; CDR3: CASSLEGMYEQYF; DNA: TGTGCCAGCAGCTTGGAGGGTATGTACGAGCAGTACTTC
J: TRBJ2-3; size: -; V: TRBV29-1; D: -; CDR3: CSVEEGADTQYF; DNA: TGCAGCGTTGAAGAGGGGGCAGATACGCAGTATTTT
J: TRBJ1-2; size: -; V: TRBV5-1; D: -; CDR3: CASSLENYGYTF; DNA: TGCGCCAGCAGCTTGGAGAACTATGGCTACACCTTC
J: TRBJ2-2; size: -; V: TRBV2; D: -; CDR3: CASSGVHRNTGELFF; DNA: TGTGCCAGCAGTGGAGTTCACAGGAACACCGGGGAGCTGTTTTTT
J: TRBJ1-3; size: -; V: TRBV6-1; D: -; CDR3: CASKLGSSGNTIYF; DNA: TGTGCCAGCAAGTTGGGCAGCTCTGGAAACACCATATATTTT
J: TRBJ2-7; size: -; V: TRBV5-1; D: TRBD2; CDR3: CASSSYTNLAGVFYEQYF; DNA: TGCGCCAGCAGCTCCTATACGAACTTAGCGGGAGTTTTTTACGAGCAGTACTTC
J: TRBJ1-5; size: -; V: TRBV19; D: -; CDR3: CASSLNQPQHF; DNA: TGTGCCAGTAGTCTTAATCAGCCCCAGCATTTT
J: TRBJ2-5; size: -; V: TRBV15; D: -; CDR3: CATSTGQETQYF; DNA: TGTGCCACCAGCACAGGGCAAGAGACCCAGTACTTC
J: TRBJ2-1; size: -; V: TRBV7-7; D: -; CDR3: CASSSGAGDYNEQFF; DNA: TGTGCTAGCAGCTCAGGGGCGGGAGATTACAATGAGCAGTTCTTC
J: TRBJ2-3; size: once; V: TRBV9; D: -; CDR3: CASSPIAHRTDTQYF; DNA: TGTGCCAGCAGTCCTATAGCGCACCGCACAGATACGCAGTATTTT
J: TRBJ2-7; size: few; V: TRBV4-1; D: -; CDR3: CASSQELGALNYEQYF; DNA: TGCGCCAGCAGCCAAGAATTAGGGGCGCTTAATTACGAGCAGTACTTC
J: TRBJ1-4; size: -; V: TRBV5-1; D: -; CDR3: CASSWTSTNEKLFF; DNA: TGCGCCAGCAGCTGGACGTCAACTAATGAAAAACTGTTTTTT
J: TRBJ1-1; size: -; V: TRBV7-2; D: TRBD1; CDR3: CASSSRTRGTEAFF; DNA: TGTGCCAGCAGCTCACGGACCAGGGGGACTGAAGCTTTCTTT
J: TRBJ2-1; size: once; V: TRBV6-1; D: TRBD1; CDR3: CAMMRQGRYNEQFF; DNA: TGTGCCATGATGCGACAGGGCCGTTACAATGAGCAGTTCTTC
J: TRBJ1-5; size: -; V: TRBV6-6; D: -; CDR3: CASSLTGASQPQHF; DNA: TGTGCCAGCAGCCTCACGGGGGCTAGTCAGCCCCAGCATTTT
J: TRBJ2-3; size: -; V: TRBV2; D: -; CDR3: CASSAHRDTQYF; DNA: TGTGCCAGCAGTGCACACAGGGATACGCAGTATTTT
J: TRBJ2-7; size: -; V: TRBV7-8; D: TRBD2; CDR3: CASSSNPLLAGRYEQYF; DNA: TGTGCCAGCAGCTCCAACCCGTTACTAGCGGGAAGGTACGAGCAGTACTTC
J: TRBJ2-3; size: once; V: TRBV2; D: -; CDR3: CASSEDRATQYF; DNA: TGTGCCAGCAGTGAAGACAGGGCGACGCAGTATTTT
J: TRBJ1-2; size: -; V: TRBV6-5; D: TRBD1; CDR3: CATRPGQGSLGYTF; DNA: TGTGCCACCCGTCCGGGACAGGGCTCGCTTGGCTACACCTTC
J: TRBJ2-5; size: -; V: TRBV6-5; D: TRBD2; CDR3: CASSYGGSGTQETQYF; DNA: TGTGCCAGCAGTTATGGGGGTAGCGGGACTCAAGAGACCCAGTACTTC
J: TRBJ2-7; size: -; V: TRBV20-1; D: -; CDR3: CSALSYEQYF; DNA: TGCAGTGCCCTGTCCTACGAGCAGTACTTC
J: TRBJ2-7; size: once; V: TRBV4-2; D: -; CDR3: CASSQESSSYEQYF; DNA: TGTGCCAGCAGCCAAGAATCTAGCTCCTACGAGCAGTACTTC
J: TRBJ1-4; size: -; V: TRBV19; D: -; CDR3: CASRPGGQGEKLFF; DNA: TGTGCCAGTAGGCCCGGGGGGCAGGGTGAAAAACTGTTTTTT
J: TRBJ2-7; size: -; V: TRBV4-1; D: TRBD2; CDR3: CASSQDRSGTSGNEQYF; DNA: TGCGCCAGCAGCCAAGACCGTTCCGGGACTAGCGGGAACGAGCAGTACTTC
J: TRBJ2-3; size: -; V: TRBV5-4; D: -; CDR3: CASSLNRPGGNTDTQYF; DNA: TGTGCCAGCAGCTTGAATCGGCCCGGGGGAAATACAGATACGCAGTATTTT
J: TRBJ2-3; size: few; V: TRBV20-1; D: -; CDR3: CSARTDTQYF; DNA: TGCAGTGCTAGGACAGATACGCAGTATTTT
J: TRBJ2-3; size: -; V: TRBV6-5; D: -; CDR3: CASSSRGAHSTDTQYF; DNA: TGTGCCAGCAGTTCTCGGGGAGCACATAGCACAGATACGCAGTATTTT
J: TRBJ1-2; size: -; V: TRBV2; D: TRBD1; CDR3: CASSEARGQGSGYTF; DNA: TGTGCCAGCAGTGAAGCCCGGGGACAGGGGAGTGGCTACACCTTC
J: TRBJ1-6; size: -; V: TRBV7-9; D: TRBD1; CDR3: CASSLGQGVRSPLHF; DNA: TGTGCCAGCAGCTTAGGACAGGGTGTAAGGTCACCCCTCCACTTT
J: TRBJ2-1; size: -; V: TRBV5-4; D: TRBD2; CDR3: CASSPSSGRGYNEQFF; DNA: TGTGCCAGCAGCCCGTCTAGCGGGAGAGGGTACAATGAGCAGTTCTTC
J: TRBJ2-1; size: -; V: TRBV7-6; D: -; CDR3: CASSLRTPSNEQFF; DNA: TGTGCCAGCAGCTTGAGGACTCCCTCCAATGAGCAGTTCTTC
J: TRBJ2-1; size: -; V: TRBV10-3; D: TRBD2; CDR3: CAISGPREGAYNEQFF; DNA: TGTGCCATCAGTGGGCCCCGGGAGGGTGCCTACAATGAGCAGTTCTTC
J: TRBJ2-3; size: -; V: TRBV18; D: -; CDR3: CASSPPRDTQYF; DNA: TGTGCCAGCTCACCACCGAGAGATACGCAGTATTTT
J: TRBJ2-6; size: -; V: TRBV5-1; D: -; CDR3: CARSGGGLGTSGANVLTF; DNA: TGCGCCCGCAGCGGAGGGGGTTTGGGGACCTCTGGGGCCAACGTCCTGACTTTC
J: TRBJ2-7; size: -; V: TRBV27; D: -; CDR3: CASSLSLGSYEQYF; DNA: TGTGCCAGCAGTTTAAGCCTTGGGTCCTACGAGCAGTACTTC
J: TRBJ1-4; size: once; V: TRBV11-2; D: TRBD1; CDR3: CASRIGTGLEKLFF; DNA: TGTGCCAGCAGGATCGGGACAGGCCTTGAAAAACTGTTTTTT
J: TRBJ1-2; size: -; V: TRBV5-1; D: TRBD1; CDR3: CASSLGTGFGYTF; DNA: TGCGCCAGCAGCTTGGGGACAGGTTTTGGCTACACCTTC
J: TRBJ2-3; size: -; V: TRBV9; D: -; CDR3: CASSATLATDTQYF; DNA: TGTGCCAGCAGCGCCACCCTAGCCACAGATACGCAGTATTTT
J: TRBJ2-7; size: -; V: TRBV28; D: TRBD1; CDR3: CASSFYRGQGEQYF; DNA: TGTGCCAGCAGTTTCTACAGGGGGCAAGGCGAGCAGTACTTC
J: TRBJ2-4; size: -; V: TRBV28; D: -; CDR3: CASSLLDRRNIQYF; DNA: TGTGCCAGCAGTTTGCTCGATCGGAGGAACATTCAGTACTTC